This T cell receptor (beta chain) is drawn from a study of T cells in Graves' hyperthyroidism and ophthalmopathy. Study outcomes and limitations: Blood also carried most thyroid clonotypes expanded above 0.001.

With 6 bases removed from V and 7 bases from J, the gap between germline ends came to 16 bases. The CDR3 contains 14 residues. CDR1 and CDR2 (germline): DFQATT, SNEGSKA (reference sequence). RNA transcripts served as the template for amplifying TCR beta CDR3 regions. Initially, a first-round RT-PCR of the TCR CDR3 employed the HTBI primer set. TCRdb used MiXCR to reprocess the multiplex PCR reads, holding one entry per CDR3 protein. The table lists fewer than 55,000 distinct CDR3 sequences, approximately 50% of them singletons. This clonotype was seen repeatedly, ten times or more. Its specificity is not known.

The sample was peripheral blood or thyroid tissue (not recorded which). The V call is TRBV20-1, the J call TRBJ1-6; weak D call: TRBD1 (6 bases). This clonotype was sampled from a young man with Graves' hyperthyroidism. The CDR3 protein is CSAEPLGQNSPLHF. The CDR3 DNA reads as TGCAGTGCGGAGCCCCTTGGACAGAATTCACCCCTCCACTTT.